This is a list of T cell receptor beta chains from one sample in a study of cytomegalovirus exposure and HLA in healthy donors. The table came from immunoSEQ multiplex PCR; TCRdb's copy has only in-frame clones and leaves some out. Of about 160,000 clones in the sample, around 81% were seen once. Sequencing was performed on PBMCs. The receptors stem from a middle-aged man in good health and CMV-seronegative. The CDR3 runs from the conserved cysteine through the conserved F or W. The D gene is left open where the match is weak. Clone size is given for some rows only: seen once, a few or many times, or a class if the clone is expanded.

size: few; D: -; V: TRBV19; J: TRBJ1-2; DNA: TGTGCCAGTAGTGGAAACAGGGTTAACTATGGCTACACCTTC; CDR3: CASSGNRVNYGYTF
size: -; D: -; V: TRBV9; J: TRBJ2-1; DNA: TGTGCCAGCAGCGTTTCTAGCGCCAGGACCTCCTACAATGAGCAGTTCTTC; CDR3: CASSVSSARTSYNEQFF
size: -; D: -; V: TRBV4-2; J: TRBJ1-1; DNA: TGTGCCAGCAGCCAAGATCCTAGGAAAAGGGGCCAAGGTGAAGCTTTCTTT; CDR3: CASSQDPRKRGQGEAFF
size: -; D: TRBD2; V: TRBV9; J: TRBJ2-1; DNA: TGTGCCAGCAGCGTAGAGGTTAGCGGGCTTTACAATGAGCAGTTCTTC; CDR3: CASSVEVSGLYNEQFF
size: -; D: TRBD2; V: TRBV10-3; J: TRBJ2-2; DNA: TGTGCCACCTCCGGGACTAGCGAGAACACCGGGGAGCTGTTTTTT; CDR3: CATSGTSENTGELFF
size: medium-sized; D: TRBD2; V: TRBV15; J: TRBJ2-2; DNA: TGTGCCACCAGCAGATCAGCGGGGGATTCCGGGGAGCTGTTTTTT; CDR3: CATSRSAGDSGELFF
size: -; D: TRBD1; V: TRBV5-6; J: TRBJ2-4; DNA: TGTGCCAGCAGCTTGTGGGGACAGGGCTCCAAAAACATTCAGTACTTC; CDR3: CASSLWGQGSKNIQYF
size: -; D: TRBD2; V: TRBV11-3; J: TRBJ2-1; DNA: TGTGCCAGCAGCTCAATCCAGACTAGCGGGAGGCGGGTTGAGCAGTTCTTC; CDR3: CASSSIQTSGRRVEQFF
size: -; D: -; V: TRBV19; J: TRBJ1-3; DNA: TGTGCCAGTAGTACGGACACCACCTCTGGAAACACCATATATTTT; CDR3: CASSTDTTSGNTIYF
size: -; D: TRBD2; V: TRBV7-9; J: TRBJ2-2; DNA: TGTGCCAGCACCCCGGGCGGGAGCTTCACCGGGGAGCTGTTTTTT; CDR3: CASTPGGSFTGELFF
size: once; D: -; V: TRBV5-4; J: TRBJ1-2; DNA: TGTGCCAGCAACATGGACAACTCTAACTATGGCTACACCTTC; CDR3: CASNMDNSNYGYTF
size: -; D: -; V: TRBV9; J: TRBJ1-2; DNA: TGTGCCAGCACCCTGGGGGGTAACTATGGCTACACCTTC; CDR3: CASTLGGNYGYTF
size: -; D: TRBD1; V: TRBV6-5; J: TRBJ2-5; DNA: TGTGCCAGCAGTACAGGGGCCGAGACCCAGTACTTC; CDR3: CASSTGAETQYF
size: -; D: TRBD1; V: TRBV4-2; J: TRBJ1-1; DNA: TGTGCCAGCAGCCAAGTCAGGGGGCAGGCAACTCCGCTGGACACTGAAGCTTTCTTT; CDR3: CASSQVRGQATPLDTEAFF
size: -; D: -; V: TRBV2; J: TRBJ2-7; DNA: TGTGCCAGCAGCCCCGTGGTAGCGGTCTACGAGCAGTACTTC; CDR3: CASSPVVAVYEQYF
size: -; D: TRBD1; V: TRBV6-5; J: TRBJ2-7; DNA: TGTGCCAGCAGAAACGGACAGGGGTCCTACGAGCAGTACTTC; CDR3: CASRNGQGSYEQYF
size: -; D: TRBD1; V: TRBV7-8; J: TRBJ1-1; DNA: TGTGCCAGCAGCGCTCCGGGACAGGGCCCCTTGAACACTGAAGCTTTCTTT; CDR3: CASSAPGQGPLNTEAFF
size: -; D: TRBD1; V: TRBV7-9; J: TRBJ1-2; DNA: TGTTCCAGCAGCTCGACAGGGGTCGGCTACACCTTC; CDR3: CSSSSTGVGYTF
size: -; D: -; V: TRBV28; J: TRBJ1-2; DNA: TGTGCCAGCAGTTTAAATAACCAGTTACGCGGCTACACCTTC; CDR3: CASSLNNQLRGYTF
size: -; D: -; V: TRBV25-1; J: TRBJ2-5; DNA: TGTGCCAGCAGTGAGACAGAAGAGACCCAGTACTTC; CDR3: CASSETEETQYF
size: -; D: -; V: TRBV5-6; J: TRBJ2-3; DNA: TGTGCCAGCAGCTGGAGCTGGCTTCAGGGAGATACGCAGTATTTT; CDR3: CASSWSWLQGDTQYF
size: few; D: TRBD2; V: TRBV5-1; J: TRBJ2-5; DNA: TGCGCCAGCAGCTTGGCCTTCGGGGGAGGGCCGAGGGAGACCCAGTACTTC; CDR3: CASSLAFGGGPRETQYF
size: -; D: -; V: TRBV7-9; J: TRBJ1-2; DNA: TGTGCCAGCAGTTTAGACCTTACAGATTATGGCTACACCTTC; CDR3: CASSLDLTDYGYTF
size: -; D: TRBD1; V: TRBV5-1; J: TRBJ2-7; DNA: TGCGCCAGCAGCTTGCAGGGGACAGTCCTCTCCTACGAGCAGTACTTC; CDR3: CASSLQGTVLSYEQYF
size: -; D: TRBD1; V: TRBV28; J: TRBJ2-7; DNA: TGTGCCAGCAGTTGGGGGACAGGGAACGAGCAGTACTTC; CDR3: CASSWGTGNEQYF
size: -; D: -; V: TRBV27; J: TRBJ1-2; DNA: TGTGCCAGCAGTTTTACACTAGGCTATGGCTACACCTTC; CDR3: CASSFTLGYGYTF
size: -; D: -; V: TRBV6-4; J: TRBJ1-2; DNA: TGTGCCAGCAGTGACTCCTGGACGGGAACCTATGGCTACACCTTC; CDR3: CASSDSWTGTYGYTF
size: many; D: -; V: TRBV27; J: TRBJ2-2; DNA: TGTGCCAGCAGTTCTAGCGCAGCGAACACCGGGGAGCTGTTTTTT; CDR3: CASSSSAANTGELFF
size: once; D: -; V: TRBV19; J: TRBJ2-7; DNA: TGTGCCAGTAGTATGGAGGCCGTAAGGGAACAGCAGTACTTC; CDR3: CASSMEAVREQQYF
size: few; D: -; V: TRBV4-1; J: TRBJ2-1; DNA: TGCGCCAGCAGCCATACGGTTCCCAGGGGCACAAAATCCTACAATGAGCAGTTCTTC; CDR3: CASSHTVPRGTKSYNEQFF
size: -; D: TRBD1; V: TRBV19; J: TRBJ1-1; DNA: TGTGCCAGTAGTACGACAGGGGGGATGAACACTGAAGCTTTCTTT; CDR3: CASSTTGGMNTEAFF
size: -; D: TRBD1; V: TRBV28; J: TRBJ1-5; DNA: TGTGCCAGCCATCTCGCAGGGGGCCTTCTGTCCCAGCATTTT; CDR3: CASHLAGGLLSQHF
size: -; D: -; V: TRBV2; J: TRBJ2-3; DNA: TGTGCCAGCACTGAACAGAGGTCTAGCACAGATACGCAGTATTTT; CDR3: CASTEQRSSTDTQYF
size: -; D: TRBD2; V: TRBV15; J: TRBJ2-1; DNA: TGTGCCACCAGCAGAGACACCGGGACTAGCGGATACAATGAGCAGTTCTTC; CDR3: CATSRDTGTSGYNEQFF
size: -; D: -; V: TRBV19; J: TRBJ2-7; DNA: TGTGCCAGTTATAACTACGAGCAGTACTTC; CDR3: CASYNYEQYF
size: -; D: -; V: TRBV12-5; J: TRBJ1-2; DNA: TGTGCTAGTGGTCAAGACAGCTATGGCTACACCTTC; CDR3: CASGQDSYGYTF
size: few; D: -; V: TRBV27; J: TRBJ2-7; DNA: TGTGCCAGCAGCGATCAGGGCTACGAGCAGTACTTC; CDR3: CASSDQGYEQYF